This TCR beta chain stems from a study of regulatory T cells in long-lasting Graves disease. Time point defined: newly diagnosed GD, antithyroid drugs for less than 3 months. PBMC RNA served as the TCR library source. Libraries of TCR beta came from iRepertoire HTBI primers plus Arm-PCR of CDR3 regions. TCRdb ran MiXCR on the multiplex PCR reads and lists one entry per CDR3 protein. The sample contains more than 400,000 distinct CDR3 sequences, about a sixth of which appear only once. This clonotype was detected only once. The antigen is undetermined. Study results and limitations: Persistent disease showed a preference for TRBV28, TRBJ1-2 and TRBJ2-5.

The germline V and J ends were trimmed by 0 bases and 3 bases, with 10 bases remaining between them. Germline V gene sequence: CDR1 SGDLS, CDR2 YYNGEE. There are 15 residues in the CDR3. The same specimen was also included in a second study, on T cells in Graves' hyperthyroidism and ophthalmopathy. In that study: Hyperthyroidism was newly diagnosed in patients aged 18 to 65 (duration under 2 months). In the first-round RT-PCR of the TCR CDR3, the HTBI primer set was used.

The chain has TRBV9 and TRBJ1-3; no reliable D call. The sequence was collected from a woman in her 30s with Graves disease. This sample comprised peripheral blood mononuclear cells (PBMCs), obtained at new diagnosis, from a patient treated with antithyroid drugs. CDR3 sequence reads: CASSVEGQNGNTIYF. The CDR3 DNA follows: TGTGCCAGCAGCGTAGAGGGTCAGAATGGAAACACCATATATTTT.